This T cell receptor beta chain was recovered during a study of shared clonotypes between healthy human individuals. The study, taken as a whole, reports: Roughly 4.6% of naive CD4 clonotypes were common to a handful of donors. Larger estimated richness was generally seen in naive subsets than in memory subsets.

Germline loops: CDR1 SGHRS, CDR2 YFSETQ. Unmatched junction bases numbered 2, after V lost 0 bases and J lost 10 bases. The CDR3 sequence is 15 residues long. A CD45RA+ naive subset and a CD45RA-negative memory subset were split from CD4+ cells. The repertoire was sequenced with immunoSEQ multiplex PCR; TCRdb's copy has only in-frame clones and lacks some. The data hold 850,000 to 1,200,000 clones, with about 76% observed a single time. For this clone: What it recognizes is unknown. The same CDR3 arises from other DNA sequences in this sample as well.

Sequencing was carried out using memory CD4+ T cells sorted from blood. Subset of the sample: CD45RA-negative fraction. The chain recombines TRBV5-1 with TRBJ2-1, with TRBD2 identical over 15 bases. This clonotype was obtained from a man between 18 and 35 years old in good health. The CDR3 DNA reads as TGCGCCAGCAGCTTGGAGGGACTAGCGGGAGGAGAGCAGTTCTTC. Protein product: CASSLEGLAGGEQFF.